This T cell receptor (beta chain) derives from a study of OX40 agonist ivuxolimab in advanced cancers. Trimming stripped 8 bases from V and 3 bases from J, with 7 bases between. There are 12 residues in the CDR3. Per the germline V gene, CDR1 is ENHRY and CDR2 is SYGVKD. Produced via immunoSEQ multiplex PCR; TCRdb's table is partial and in-frame only. In the table there are about 73,000 clones, roughly 90% of which are singletons. The receptor comes from an adult with an advanced solid tumor such as melanoma, head and neck, liver or kidney cancer. The material was CD4+ or CD8+ T cells sorted from blood, obtained in a trial of the OX40 agonist ivuxolimab. The rearrangement uses TRBV10-3 and TRBJ2-2; D gene uncertain. In DNA, the CDR3 is TGTGCCATCGGGCCAGACACCGGGGAGCTGTTTTTT. This gives the protein CAIGPDTGELFF.